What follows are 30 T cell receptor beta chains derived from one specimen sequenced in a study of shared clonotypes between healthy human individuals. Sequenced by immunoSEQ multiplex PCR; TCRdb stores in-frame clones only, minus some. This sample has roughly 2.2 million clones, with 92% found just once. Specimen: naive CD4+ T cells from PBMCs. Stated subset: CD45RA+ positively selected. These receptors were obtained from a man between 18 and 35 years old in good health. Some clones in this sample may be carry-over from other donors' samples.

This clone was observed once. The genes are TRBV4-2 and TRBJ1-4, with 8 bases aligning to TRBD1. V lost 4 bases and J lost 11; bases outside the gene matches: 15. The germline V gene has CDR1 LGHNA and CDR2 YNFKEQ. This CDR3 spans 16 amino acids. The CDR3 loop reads CASSRPESGGGGKLFF. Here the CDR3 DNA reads TGTGCCAGCAGCCGACCTGAGTCAGGGGGCGGGGGGAAACTGTTTTTT.

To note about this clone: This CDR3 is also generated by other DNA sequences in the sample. The CDR3 sequence: CASSLPLMNTEAFF. CDR3 coding DNA: TGTGCCAGCAGCTTGCCGCTAATGAACACTGAAGCTTTCTTT. The V and J genes are TRBV7-9 and TRBJ1-1; D unresolved. Germline values: CDR1 SEHNR, CDR2 FQNEAQ (reference sequence). CDR3 length: 14 amino acids. Trimming cost V 3 bases and J 0 bases, with 8 bases left between them. The full variable domain, rest sourced from reference TRBV7-9 and TRBJ1-1, is DTGVSQNPRHKITKRGQNVTFRCDPISEHNRLYWYRQTLGQGPEFLTYFQNEAQLEKSRLLSDRFSAERPKGSFSTLEIQRTEQGDSAMYLCASSLPLMNTEAFFGQGTRLTVV.

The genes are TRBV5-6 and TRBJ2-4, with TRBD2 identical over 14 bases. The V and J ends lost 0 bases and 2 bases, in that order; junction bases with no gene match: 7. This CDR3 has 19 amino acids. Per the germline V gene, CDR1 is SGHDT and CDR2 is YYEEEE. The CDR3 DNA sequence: TGTGCCAGCAGCTTGGTGGGACTAGCGGGAGCCGTCACCAAAAACATTCAGTACTTC. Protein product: CASSLVGLAGAVTKNIQYF.

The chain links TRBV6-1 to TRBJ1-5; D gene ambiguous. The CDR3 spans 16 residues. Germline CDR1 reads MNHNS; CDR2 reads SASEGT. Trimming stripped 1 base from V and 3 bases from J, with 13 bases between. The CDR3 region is CASSEEGRIINQPQHF. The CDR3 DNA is TGTGCCAGCAGTGAAGAGGGCCGGATAATCAATCAGCCCCAGCATTTT.

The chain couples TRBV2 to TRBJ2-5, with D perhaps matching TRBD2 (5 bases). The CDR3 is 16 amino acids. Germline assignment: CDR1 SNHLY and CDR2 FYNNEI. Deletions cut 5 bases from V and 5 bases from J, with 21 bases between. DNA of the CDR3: TGTGCCAGCAGTCCTGAGAGGGCGTCCCCGGGGGAGACCCAGTACTTC. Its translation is CASSPERASPGETQYF.

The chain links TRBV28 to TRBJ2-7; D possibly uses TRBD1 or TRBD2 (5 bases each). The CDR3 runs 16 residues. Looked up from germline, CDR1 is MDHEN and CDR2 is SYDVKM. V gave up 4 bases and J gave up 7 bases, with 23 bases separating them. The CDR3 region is CASSYSPGAGRDEQYF. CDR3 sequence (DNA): TGTGCCAGCAGTTATTCCCCCGGGGCCGGTCGTGATGAGCAGTACTTC. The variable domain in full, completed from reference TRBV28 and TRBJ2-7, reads DVKVTQSSRYLVKRTGEKVFLECVQDMDHENMFWYRQDPGLGLRLIYFSYDVKMKEKGDIPEGYSVSREKKERFSLILESASTNQTSMYLCASSYSPGAGRDEQYFGPGTRLTVT.

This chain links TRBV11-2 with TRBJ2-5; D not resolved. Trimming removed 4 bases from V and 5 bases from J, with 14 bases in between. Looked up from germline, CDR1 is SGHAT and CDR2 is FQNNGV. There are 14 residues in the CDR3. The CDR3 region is CASSSRAPLETQYF. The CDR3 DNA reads TGTGCCAGCAGCTCCCGGGCCCCCTTGGAGACCCAGTACTTC. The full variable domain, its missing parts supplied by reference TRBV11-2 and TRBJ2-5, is EAGVAQSPRYKIIEKRQSVAFWCNPISGHATLYWYQQILGQGPKLLIQFQNNGVVDDSQLPKDRFSAERLKGVDSTLKIQPAKLEDSAVYLCASSSRAPLETQYFGPGTRLLVL.

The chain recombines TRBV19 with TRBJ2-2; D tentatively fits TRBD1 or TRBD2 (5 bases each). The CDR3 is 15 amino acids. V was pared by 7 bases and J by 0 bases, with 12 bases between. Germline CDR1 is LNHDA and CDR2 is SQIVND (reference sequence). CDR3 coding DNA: TGTGCCAGTATGGTGGGACCCTCGAACACCGGGGAGCTGTTTTTT. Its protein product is CASMVGPSNTGELFF.

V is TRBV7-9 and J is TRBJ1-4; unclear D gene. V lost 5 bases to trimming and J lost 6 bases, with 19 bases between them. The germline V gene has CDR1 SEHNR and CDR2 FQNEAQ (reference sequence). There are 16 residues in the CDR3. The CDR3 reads CASSTARASGYEKLFF. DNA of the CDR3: TGTGCCAGCAGCACTGCCCGGGCGAGTGGGTATGAAAAACTGTTTTTT.

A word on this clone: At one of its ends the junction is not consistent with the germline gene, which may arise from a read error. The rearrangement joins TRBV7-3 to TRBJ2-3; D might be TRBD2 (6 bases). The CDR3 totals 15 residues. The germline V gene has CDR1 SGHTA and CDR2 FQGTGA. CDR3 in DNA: TGTGCCAGCAGCCTAACTAGCACCTTCACAGATACGCAGTATTTT. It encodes CASSLTSTFTDTQYF. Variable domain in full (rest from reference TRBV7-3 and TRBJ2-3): GAGVSQTPSNKVTEKGKYVELRCDPISGHTALYWYRQSLGQGPEFLIYFQGTGAADDSGLPNDRFFAVRPEGSVSTLKIQRTERGDSAVYLCASSLTSTFTDTQYFGPGTRLTVL.

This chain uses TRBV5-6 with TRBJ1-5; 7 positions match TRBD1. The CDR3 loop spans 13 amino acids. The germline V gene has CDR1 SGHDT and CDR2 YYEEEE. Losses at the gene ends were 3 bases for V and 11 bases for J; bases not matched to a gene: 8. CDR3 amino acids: CASSSTPRGSQHF. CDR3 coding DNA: TGTGCCAGCAGCTCTACACCCAGGGGGTCCCAGCATTTT.

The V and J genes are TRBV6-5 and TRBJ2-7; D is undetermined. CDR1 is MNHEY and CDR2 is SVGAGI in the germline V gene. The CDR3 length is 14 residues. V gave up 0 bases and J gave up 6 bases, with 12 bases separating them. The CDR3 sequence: CASSYSSYGSEQYF. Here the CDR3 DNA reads TGTGCCAGCAGTTACTCGTCGTACGGAAGCGAGCAGTACTTC.

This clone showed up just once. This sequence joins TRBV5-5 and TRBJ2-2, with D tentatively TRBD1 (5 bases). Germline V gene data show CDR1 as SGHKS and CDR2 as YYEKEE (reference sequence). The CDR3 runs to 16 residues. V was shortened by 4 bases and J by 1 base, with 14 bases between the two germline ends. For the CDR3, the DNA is TGTGCCAGCAGCCCGAAGGGGCAGGGGAACACCGGGGAGCTGTTTTTT. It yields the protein CASSPKGQGNTGELFF.

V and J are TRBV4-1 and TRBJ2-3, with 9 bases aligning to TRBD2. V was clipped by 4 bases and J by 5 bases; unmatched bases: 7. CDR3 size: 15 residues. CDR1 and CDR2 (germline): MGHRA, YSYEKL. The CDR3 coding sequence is TGCGCCAGCAGCCTTTCGGGACTAGCCCTAGATACGCAGTATTTT. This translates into CASSLSGLALDTQYF.

Here the CDR3 reads CASSSVGSEQFF. In DNA form, the CDR3 reads TGTGCCAGCAGCTCGGTTGGATCTGAGCAGTTCTTC. The gene calls are TRBV5-4 and TRBJ2-1, with D hard to call. V was pared by 3 bases and J by 9 bases, with 10 bases between. The CDR3 runs 12 residues. CDR1 SGHNT and CDR2 YYREEE come from the germline V gene (reference sequence).

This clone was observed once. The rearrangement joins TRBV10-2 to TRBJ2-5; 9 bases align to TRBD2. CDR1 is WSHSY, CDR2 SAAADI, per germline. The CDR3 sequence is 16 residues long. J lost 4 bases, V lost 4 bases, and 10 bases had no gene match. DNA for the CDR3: TGCGCCAGCAGTGTCGGTTTGGCGGGAGGGATAGAGACCCAGTACTTC. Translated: CASSVGLAGGIETQYF.

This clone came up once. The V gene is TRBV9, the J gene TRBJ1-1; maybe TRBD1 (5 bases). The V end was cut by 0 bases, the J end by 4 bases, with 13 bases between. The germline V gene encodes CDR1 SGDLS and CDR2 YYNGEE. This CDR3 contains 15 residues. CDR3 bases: TGTGCCAGCAGCGTAGAGGGGATGGCGGCCACTGAAGCTTTCTTT. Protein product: CASSVEGMAATEAFF.

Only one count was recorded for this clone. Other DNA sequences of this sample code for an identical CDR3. In DNA form, the CDR3 reads TGTGCCAGCAGCCTTGGGACGGACCCCTACGAGCAGTACTTC. Translation gives CASSLGTDPYEQYF. The chain combines TRBV5-4 with TRBJ2-7; possibly TRBD1 or TRBD2 for D (5 bases each). V lost 4 bases, J lost 2 bases, and 13 bases lay in between. The germline gives CDR1 SGHNT, CDR2 YYREEE (reference sequence). This CDR3 has 14 amino acids.

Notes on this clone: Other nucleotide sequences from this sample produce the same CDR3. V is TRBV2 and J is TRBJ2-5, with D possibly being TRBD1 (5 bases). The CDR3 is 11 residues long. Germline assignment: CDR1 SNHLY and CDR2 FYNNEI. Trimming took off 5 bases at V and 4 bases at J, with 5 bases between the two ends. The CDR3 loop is CASSRGETQYF. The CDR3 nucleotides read TGTGCCAGCAGTAGGGGAGAGACCCAGTACTTC.

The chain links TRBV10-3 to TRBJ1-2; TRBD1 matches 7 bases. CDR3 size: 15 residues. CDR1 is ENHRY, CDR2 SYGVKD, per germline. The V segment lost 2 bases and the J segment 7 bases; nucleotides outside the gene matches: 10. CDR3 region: CAISEQGQEAGGYTF. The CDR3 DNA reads TGTGCCATCAGTGAGCAAGGACAGGAAGCGGGTGGCTACACCTTC.

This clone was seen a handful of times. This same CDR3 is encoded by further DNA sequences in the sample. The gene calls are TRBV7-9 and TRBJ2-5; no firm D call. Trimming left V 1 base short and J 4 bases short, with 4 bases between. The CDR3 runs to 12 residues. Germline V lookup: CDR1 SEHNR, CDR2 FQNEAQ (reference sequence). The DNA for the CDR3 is TGTGCCAGCAGCTTAGTCGGAGAGACCCAGTACTTC. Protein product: CASSLVGETQYF.

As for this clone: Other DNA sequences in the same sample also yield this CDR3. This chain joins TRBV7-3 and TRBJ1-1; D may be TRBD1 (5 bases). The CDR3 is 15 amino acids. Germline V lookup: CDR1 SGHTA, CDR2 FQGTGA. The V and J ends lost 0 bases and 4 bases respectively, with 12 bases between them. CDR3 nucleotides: TGTGCCAGCAGCTTAACGGGTCAGGGAGGCACTGAAGCTTTCTTT. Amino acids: CASSLTGQGGTEAFF. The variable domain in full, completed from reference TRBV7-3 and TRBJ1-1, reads GAGVSQTPSNKVTEKGKYVELRCDPISGHTALYWYRQSLGQGPEFLIYFQGTGAADDSGLPNDRFFAVRPEGSVSTLKIQRTERGDSAVYLCASSLTGQGGTEAFFGQGTRLTVV.

The CDR3 DNA reads TGTGCCAGCAGCTTCACCGGGACTAGCGCGAGAGGAGCAGATACGCAGTATTTT. This encodes CASSFTGTSARGADTQYF. The rearrangement joins TRBV5-4 to TRBJ2-3; 10 bases are shared with TRBD2. CDR1 and CDR2 (germline): SGHNT, YYREEE (reference sequence). J was trimmed by 4 bases and V by 2 bases; bases with no gene match: 13. The CDR3 is made up of 18 amino acids.

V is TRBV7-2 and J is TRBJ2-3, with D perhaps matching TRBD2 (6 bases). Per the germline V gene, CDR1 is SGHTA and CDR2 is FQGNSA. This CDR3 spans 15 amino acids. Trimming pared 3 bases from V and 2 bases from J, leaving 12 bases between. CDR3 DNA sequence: TGTGCCAGCAGCTTCCTAGCGCCGTACACAGATACGCAGTATTTT. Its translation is CASSFLAPYTDTQYF.

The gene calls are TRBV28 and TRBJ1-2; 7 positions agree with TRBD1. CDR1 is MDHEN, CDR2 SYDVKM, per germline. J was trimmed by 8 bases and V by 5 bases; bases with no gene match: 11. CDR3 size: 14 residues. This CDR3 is CASSLIPTGLGYTF. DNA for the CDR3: TGTGCCAGCAGTCTCATTCCGACAGGGTTGGGCTACACCTTC.

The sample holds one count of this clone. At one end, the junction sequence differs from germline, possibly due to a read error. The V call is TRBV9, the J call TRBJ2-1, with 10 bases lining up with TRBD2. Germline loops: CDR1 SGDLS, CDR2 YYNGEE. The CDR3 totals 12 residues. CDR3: CANSVGAGGLFF. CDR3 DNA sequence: TGTGCCAACAGCGTAGGAGCGGGAGGGTTGTTCTTC.

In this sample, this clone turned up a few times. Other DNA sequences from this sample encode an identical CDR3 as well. The CDR3 DNA sequence: TGCGCCAGCAGCTTGGTTGGGTCCACTGAAGCTTTCTTT. Translated, it gives CASSLVGSTEAFF. The genes are TRBV5-1 and TRBJ1-1, with no clear D. This CDR3 spans 13 amino acids. CDR1 and CDR2 (germline): SGHRS, YFSETQ. V gave up 0 bases and J gave up 4 bases, with 7 bases separating them.

The CDR3 DNA reads as TGTGCCAGCTCACCATCGCGGGGACTAGCGGGAGGAGTCTACGAGCAGTACTTC. It is translated as CASSPSRGLAGGVYEQYF. The chain joins TRBV18 to TRBJ2-7; 15 bases align to TRBD2. Germline trimming cut 2 bases from V and 3 bases from J; bases unmatched to any gene: 8. This CDR3 spans 18 amino acids. Looked up from germline, CDR1 is KGHSH and CDR2 is LQKENI.

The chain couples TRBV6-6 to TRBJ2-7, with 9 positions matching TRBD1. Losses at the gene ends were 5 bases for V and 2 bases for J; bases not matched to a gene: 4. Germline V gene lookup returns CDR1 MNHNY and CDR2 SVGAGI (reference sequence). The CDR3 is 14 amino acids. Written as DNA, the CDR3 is TGTGCCAGCAGTGATAACAGGGGGCCCTACGAGCAGTACTTC. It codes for CASSDNRGPYEQYF.

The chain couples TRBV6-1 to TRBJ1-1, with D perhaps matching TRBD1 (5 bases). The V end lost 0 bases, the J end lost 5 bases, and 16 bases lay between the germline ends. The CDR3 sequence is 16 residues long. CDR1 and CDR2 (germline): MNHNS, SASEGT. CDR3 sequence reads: CASSEALWGGWTEAFF. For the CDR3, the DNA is TGTGCCAGCAGTGAAGCGCTGTGGGGGGGATGGACTGAAGCTTTCTTT.